The 25 T cell receptor beta chains in this list originate from one sample, sequenced in a study of tumor and adjacent non-tumor tissue in lung cancer. No cell sorting was done before RNA was extracted from the tissue. The library came from three nested PCR rounds adapted from ARM-PCR protocols. TCRdb reanalysed the multiplex PCR reads using MiXCR and keeps one entry per CDR3 protein. The repertoire includes about 110,000 distinct CDR3 sequences, over 75% of them detected once, and about 22% sits in the top ten. Specimen: lung tumor tissue. Source of these receptors: a man in his 70s with non-small cell lung cancer.

About this clonotype: The junction shows a germline mismatch at one end, possibly a read error. The chain combines TRBV6-2 or TRBV6-3 with TRBJ2-2, with 11 nucleotides matching TRBD2. Looked up from germline, CDR1 is MNHEY and CDR2 is SVGEGT. The length of the CDR3 is 18 residues. The CDR3: CVSSYFVSGRAGTGELFF. CDR3 bases: TGTGTCAGCAGTTATTTTGTTAGCGGGAGGGCTGGAACCGGGGAGCTGTTTTTT.

About this clonotype: A junction boundary mismatches the germline segment, possibly from a read error. The rearrangement links TRBV11-3 to TRBJ1-1; maybe TRBD1 (5 bases). CDR3 length equals 16 residues. CDR1 is SGHNT and CDR2 is YENEEA in the germline V gene. The CDR3 loop reads CATSLVVGAMNTEAFF. The CDR3 DNA is TGTGCCACCAGCTTAGTGGTTGGGGCTATGAATACTGAAGCTTTCTTT.

With regard to this clonotype: Germline is not matched at one junction end, which may reflect a read error. The chain combines TRBV9 with TRBJ1-6; 10 nucleotides match TRBD1. This CDR3 is built from 15 residues. Germline V gene lookup returns CDR1 SGDLS and CDR2 YYNGEE. The CDR3 sequence: CVSSHTGTGDSPLHF. The CDR3 coding sequence is TGTGTCAGCAGCCACACAGGGACAGGGGATTCACCCCTCCACTTT.

The sample holds many counts of this clonotype. The J gene is TRBJ2-7, the V gene TRBV6-2 or TRBV6-3; D might be TRBD1 or TRBD2, each matching 5 bases. Deletions cut 2 bases from V and 2 bases from J, with 13 bases between. There are 15 residues in the CDR3. CDR1 is MNHEY and CDR2 is SVGEGT in the germline V gene. CDR3 DNA sequence: TGTGCCAGCAGTTACATGGGACGGTATCCCTACGAGCAGTACTTC. It specifies CASSYMGRYPYEQYF.

Comment on this clonotype: A junction end diverges from the germline sequence, so it may reflect a read error. The chain is built from TRBV20-1 and TRBJ1-2; D is uncertain. The germline V gene has CDR1 DFQATT and CDR2 SNEGSKA (reference sequence). The CDR3 extends over 10 amino acids. The DNA for the CDR3 is TGCAGTGCTAAAGGAGATGGCTACAGTTTC. Protein product: CSAKGDGYSF.

The gene calls are TRBV4-2 and TRBJ2-7; 11 nucleotides align to TRBD1. The CDR3 extends over 18 amino acids. The V gene's germline CDR1 is LGHNA and CDR2 YNFKEQ. Trimming took 0 bases from V and 12 from J; bases not matched to a gene: 19. The CDR3 here is CASSQESPRTGGLFERYF. The CDR3 DNA reads TGTGCCAGCAGCCAAGAATCTCCCCGGACAGGGGGCTTGTTCGAACGGTACTTC.

J is TRBJ2-7 and V is TRBV11-2, with D possibly being TRBD2 (5 bases). Trimming left V 7 bases short and J 1 base short, with 8 bases between. This CDR3 has 12 residues. The germline gives CDR1 SGHAT, CDR2 FQNNGV. The CDR3 loop is CASNGISYEQYF. The CDR3 DNA follows: TGTGCCAGCAACGGGATATCCTACGAGCAGTACTTC.

V usage is TRBV20-1 and J usage is TRBJ2-7; D is possibly TRBD1 or TRBD2 (6 bases each). Deletions cut 3 bases from V and 2 bases from J, with 20 bases between. This CDR3 spans 16 amino acids. CDR1 is DFQATT and CDR2 is SNEGSKA in the germline V gene (reference sequence). This chain's CDR3 is CSARNPSGGDTYEQYF. The CDR3 region has the DNA TGCAGTGCTAGGAATCCGTCCGGGGGCGATACCTACGAGCAGTACTTC.

The rearrangement links TRBV9 to TRBJ2-1, with D perhaps matching TRBD1 (6 bases). From germline, CDR1 is SGDLS and CDR2 YYNGEE. The CDR3 runs to 15 residues. V dropped 2 bases and J dropped 1 base, with 10 bases sitting between them. This CDR3 reads CASSVQGTSYNEQFF. The CDR3 DNA reads as TGTGCCAGCAGCGTTCAGGGGACATCCTACAATGAGCAGTTCTTC.

As for this clonotype: An end of the junction differs from the germline gene, which may be a read error. The gene calls are TRBV11-3 and TRBJ2-5; perhaps TRBD1 as D (6 bases). The CDR3 contains 14 residues. Per the germline V gene, CDR1 is SGHNT and CDR2 is YENEEA. DNA for the CDR3: TGTGCCAGCGTTTCCGGCTGGGGGCGGGTGACCCAGTATTTC. Translation gives CASVSGWGRVTQYF.

On this clonotype: One end of the junction does not line up with germline, which may come from a read error. This chain links TRBV6-5 with TRBJ2-2; possibly TRBD2 for D (5 bases). The CDR3 has 15 residues. CDR1 and CDR2 from the germline V gene are MNHEY and SVGAGI. CDR3 nucleotides: TGTGCCAGCAGTTACATCCAAAGGGCCGCTGGGGAGTTGTTTTTT. Its protein product is CASSYIQRAAGELFF.

About this clonotype itself: One junction end disagrees with the germline gene, perhaps due to a read error. This chain links TRBV5-4 with TRBJ2-3, with a weak D call TRBD2 (6 bases). The length of the CDR3 is 16 residues. Germline CDR1 is SGHNT and CDR2 is YYREEE (reference sequence). CDR3 nucleotide sequence: TGTGCCAGCAGCATGGTTGCGGGAAGGGGCACAGATACGCTGTATTTT. Protein: CASSMVAGRGTDTLYF.

This clonotype was counted between two and nine times. This chain connects TRBV21-1 to TRBJ1-2; the table's TRBD1 call for D was not verified on the DNA. TRBV21-1 is labeled a pseudogene. CDR3 length: 17 residues. The CDR3 loop is CASSKNLGAGALCGYTF. DNA for the CDR3: TGTGCCAGCAGCAAAAACTTAGGCGCCGGAGCTCTATGCGGCTACACCTTC.

On this clonotype: The junction departs from the called germline gene at one end, perhaps through a read error. The V gene is TRBV6-2 or TRBV6-3, the J gene TRBJ2-6, with TRBD1 matching over 9 bases. The CDR3 totals 17 residues. Germline assignment: CDR1 MNHEY and CDR2 SVGEGT. The CDR3 DNA reads TGTGCCAGCAGGACAGGGGGGTTGATCTCTGGGGCCAACCTCCTAACTTTC. Residues: CASRTGGLISGANLLTF.

Many counts were recorded for this clonotype. The junction differs from germline at one of its ends, possibly a read error. V and J are TRBV6-6 and TRBJ1-5; D gene unclear. Germline lookup yields CDR1 MNHNY and CDR2 SVGAGI (reference sequence). This CDR3 is built from 14 residues. The CDR3: CASSSGQFNQPRHF. In DNA form, the CDR3 reads TGTGCCAGCAGTTCCGGGCAGTTCAATCAGCCCCGGCATTTT.

CDR3: CVADRFQETQYF. The CDR3 DNA sequence: TGCGTGGCCGACAGGTTCCAAGAGACCCAGTACTTC. The chain is built from TRBV29-1 and TRBJ2-5; D possibly corresponds to TRBD1 (6 bases). CDR1 is SQVTM, CDR2 ANQGSEA, per germline. The length of the CDR3 is 12 residues.

About this clonotype itself: The DNA is left out, because the CDR3 cannot be placed on it with certainty; the CDR3 is given as TCRdb lists it. V is TRBV12-3 or TRBV12-4 and J is TRBJ2-1; the D call TRBD1 from the table was never checked on the DNA. The CDR3 numbers 13 amino acids, ends counted. The CDR3 spells CASSFGRGSEQIF.

The count of this clonotype is one. A read error may account for a junction end that differs from germline. This sequence joins TRBV18 and TRBJ1-3; 9 nucleotides line up with TRBD1. CDR1 and CDR2 (germline): KGHSH, LQKENI. This CDR3 spans 16 amino acids. The CDR3 here is CASSQLGQGSENTIYF. The CDR3 region has the DNA TGTGCCAGCTCACAACTGGGACAGGGATCTGAAAACACCATATATTTT.

This chain joins TRBV4-1 and TRBJ2-7; maybe TRBD1 (6 bases). CDR1 is MGHRA, CDR2 YSYEKL, per germline. V lost 11 bases and J 5 bases, leaving 28 bases between the germline ends. The CDR3 is made up of 16 amino acids. The CDR3 nucleotides are TGCGCCTGGAGCCGGACACTAGAGGGAGAGGGGGACGAGCAGTACTTC. It is translated as CAWSRTLEGEGDEQYF.

Notes on this clonotype: Here the CDR3 omits its conserved ending phenylalanine or tryptophan, so a read error is the likely source. The V and J genes are TRBV12-3 or TRBV12-4 and TRBJ2-3; perhaps TRBD2 as D (5 bases). This CDR3 is 13 amino acids long. CDR3 sequence (DNA): TGCGCCAGCCGGGGAACCGTTGGGGATACGCAGTATTGT. This translates into CASRGTVGDTQYC.

This clonotype appeared many times. The chain carries TRBV20-1 and TRBJ1-4; tentative D call: TRBD1 (5 bases). This CDR3 is built from 11 residues. The germline V gene encodes CDR1 DFQATT and CDR2 SNEGSKA (reference sequence). The chain's CDR3 is CSGTKGEKLFF. The CDR3 bases are TGCAGCGGGACCAAGGGTGAAAAACTGTTTTTT.

This clonotype showed up just once. This may be a read error, as it is one base from a much larger clone. The J gene is TRBJ1-1, the V gene TRBV28; TRBD1 is a possible D gene (6 bases). There are 13 residues in the CDR3. Germline lookup yields CDR1 MDHEN and CDR2 SYDVKM. The germline V and J ends were trimmed by 5 bases and 4 bases, with 11 bases remaining between them. The CDR3: CASSDRISTEAFF. The CDR3 DNA is TGTGCCAGCAGTGACAGGATTTCCACTGAAGCTTTCTTT. Looking up the rest from reference TRBV28 and TRBJ1-1 gives the full variable domain: DVKVTQSSRYLVKRTGEKVFLECVQDMDHENMFWYRQDPGLGLRLIYFSYDVKMKEKGDIPEGYSVSREKKERFSLILESASTNQTSMYLCASSDRISTEAFFGQGTRLTVV.

The chain has TRBV29-1 and TRBJ2-5, with no clear D. Trimming pared 4 bases from V and 4 bases from J, leaving 13 bases between. The CDR3 runs to 13 residues. The germline gives CDR1 SQVTM, CDR2 ANQGSEA. The CDR3 nucleotides read TGCAGCGTTGCCGGCAGGTTCCTAGAGACCCAGTACTTC. This codes for CSVAGRFLETQYF.

Of note for this clonotype: The junction departs from the called germline gene at one end, perhaps through a read error. The chain links TRBV4-2 to TRBJ1-2; D possibly corresponds to TRBD1 (5 bases). Germline CDR1 and CDR2: LGHNA and YNFKEQ. CDR3 length: 16 amino acids. The CDR3 region is CASSQDLSRAKYGYIF. CDR3 DNA sequence: TGTGCCAGCAGCCAAGATTTGAGCAGGGCCAAATATGGCTACATCTTC.

For this clonotype: As the CDR3 is not closed by the conserved phenylalanine or tryptophan, this likely results from a read error. The CDR3 DNA follows: TGTGCCAGCAGTTACTCGATTGGGGGTACAAAAGCGAGCAATCAGCCCCAGCATTTG. Its translation: CASSYSIGGTKASNQPQHL. V usage is TRBV6-2 or TRBV6-3 and J usage is TRBJ1-5; possibly TRBD1 for D (5 bases). V lost 0 bases and J lost 1, with 19 bases in between. The CDR3 has 19 amino acids. The germline V gene encodes CDR1 MNHEY and CDR2 SVGEGT.